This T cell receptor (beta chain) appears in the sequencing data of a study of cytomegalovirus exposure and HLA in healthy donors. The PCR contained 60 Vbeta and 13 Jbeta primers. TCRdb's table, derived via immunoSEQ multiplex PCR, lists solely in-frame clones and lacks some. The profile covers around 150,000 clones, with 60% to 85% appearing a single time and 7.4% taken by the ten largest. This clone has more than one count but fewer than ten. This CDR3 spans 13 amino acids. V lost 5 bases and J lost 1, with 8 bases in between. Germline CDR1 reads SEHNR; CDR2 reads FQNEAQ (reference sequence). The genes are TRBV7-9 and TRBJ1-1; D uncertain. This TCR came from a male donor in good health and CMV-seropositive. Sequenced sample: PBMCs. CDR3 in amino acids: CASSQTQNTEAFF. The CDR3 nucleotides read TGTGCCAGCAGCCAAACACAGAACACTGAAGCTTTCTTT.